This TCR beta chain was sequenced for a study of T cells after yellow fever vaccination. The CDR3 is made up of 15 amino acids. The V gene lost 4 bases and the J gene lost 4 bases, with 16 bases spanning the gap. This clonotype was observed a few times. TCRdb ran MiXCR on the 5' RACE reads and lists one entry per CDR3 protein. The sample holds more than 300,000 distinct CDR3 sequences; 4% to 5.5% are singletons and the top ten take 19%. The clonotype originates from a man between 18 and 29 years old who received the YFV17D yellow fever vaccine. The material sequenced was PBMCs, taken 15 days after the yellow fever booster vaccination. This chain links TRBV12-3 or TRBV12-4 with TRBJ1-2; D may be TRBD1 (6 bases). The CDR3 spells CASSSNRETGYGYTF. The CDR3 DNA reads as TGTGCCAGCAGTTCTAACAGGGAAACGGGCTATGGCTACACCTTC.